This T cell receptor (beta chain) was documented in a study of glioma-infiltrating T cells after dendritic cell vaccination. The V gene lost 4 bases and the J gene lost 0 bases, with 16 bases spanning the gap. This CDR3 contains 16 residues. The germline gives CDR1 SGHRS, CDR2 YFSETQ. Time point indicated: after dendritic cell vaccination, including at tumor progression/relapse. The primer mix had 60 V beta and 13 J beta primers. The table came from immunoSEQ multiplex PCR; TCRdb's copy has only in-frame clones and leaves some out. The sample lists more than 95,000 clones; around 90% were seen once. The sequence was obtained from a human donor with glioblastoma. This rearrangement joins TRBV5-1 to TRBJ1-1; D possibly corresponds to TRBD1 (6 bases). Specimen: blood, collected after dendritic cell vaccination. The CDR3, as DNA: TGCGCCAGCAGCGGGGGGGCACAGGGATTGAACACTGAAGCTTTCTTT. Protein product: CASSGGAQGLNTEAFF.